Following are 22 T cell receptor beta chains from one sample sequenced in a study of cytomegalovirus exposure and HLA in healthy donors. PCR involved 60 Vbeta and 13 Jbeta primers. Generated by immunoSEQ multiplex PCR, the TCRdb table keeps only in-frame clones and is missing some. Among around 150,000 clones, roughly 80% were seen once, and the ten largest hold roughly 3.5%. Material for sequencing was PBMCs. The source of these receptors is a male donor in good health and CMV-seronegative.

This clone was picked up a small number of times. Other DNA sequences within the sample encode an identical CDR3. J is TRBJ2-5 and V is TRBV7-2; a possible D gene is TRBD1 (5 bases). CDR1 is SGHTA, CDR2 FQGNSA, per germline. Deletions cut 0 bases from V and 1 base from J, with 6 bases between. The CDR3 consists of 14 residues. CDR3 residues: CASSLAGRQETQYF. The CDR3, as DNA: TGTGCCAGCAGCTTAGCGGGGCGCCAAGAGACCCAGTACTTC.

This sequence joins TRBV19 and TRBJ2-2; maybe TRBD1 (6 bases). Germline V gene sequence: CDR1 LNHDA, CDR2 SQIVND (reference sequence). The CDR3 length is 12 residues. V lost 6 bases to trimming and J lost 4 bases, with 6 bases between them. The CDR3 protein is CASRGGTGELFF. For the CDR3, the DNA is TGTGCCAGTAGAGGGGGCACCGGGGAGCTGTTTTTT.

V usage is TRBV19 and J usage is TRBJ2-1, with TRBD2 identical over 12 bases. The CDR3 is 15 residues long. J was trimmed by 4 bases and V by 7 bases; bases with no gene match: 5. Germline V gene lookup returns CDR1 LNHDA and CDR2 SQIVND (reference sequence). CDR3 in amino acids: CASTSLAGGYNEQFF. The CDR3 DNA reads as TGTGCCAGTACCTCACTAGCGGGGGGATACAATGAGCAGTTCTTC.

V usage is TRBV5-1 and J usage is TRBJ1-3; D is ambiguous. Trimming stripped 4 bases from V and 0 bases from J, with 8 bases between. The CDR3 contains 14 residues. Looked up from germline, CDR1 is SGHRS and CDR2 is YFSETQ. The CDR3 nucleotides are TGCGCCAGCAGCCAAGGACTCTCTGGAAACACCATATATTTT. This codes for CASSQGLSGNTIYF.

The rearrangement joins TRBV11-2 to TRBJ2-7, with a possible D match to TRBD1 (6 bases). V was clipped by 3 bases and J by 2 bases, with 14 bases between them. This CDR3 is built from 15 residues. The germline V gene has CDR1 SGHAT and CDR2 FQNNGV. The CDR3 spells CASSFQGSITYEQYF. The CDR3 region has the DNA TGTGCCAGCAGCTTTCAGGGGTCGATAACCTACGAGCAGTACTTC.

In this sample, this clone turned up a few times. The V call is TRBV28, the J call TRBJ2-4; D ambiguous. V was shortened by 6 bases and J by 0 bases, with 12 bases between the two germline ends. The CDR3 consists of 15 residues. Germline assignment: CDR1 MDHEN and CDR2 SYDVKM. CDR3 in DNA: TGTGCCAGCAGCCCTCCTCGGTTAGCCAAAAACATTCAGTACTTC. Translated: CASSPPRLAKNIQYF.

V usage is TRBV9 and J usage is TRBJ2-3; D remains unclear. The CDR3 has 13 residues. The V end lost 6 bases, the J end lost 5 bases, and 13 bases lay between the germline ends. Per the germline V gene, CDR1 is SGDLS and CDR2 is YYNGEE. The CDR3 sequence is CASNYDLGDTQYF. The CDR3 nucleotides read TGTGCCAGCAACTACGACCTAGGAGATACGCAGTATTTT.

This clone was picked up one time. The CDR3 nucleotides are TGTGCCAGCAGTCGGGACAGGGGAAACACCATATATTTT. It encodes CASSRDRGNTIYF. The V gene is TRBV28, the J gene TRBJ1-3, with 8 bases matching TRBD1. The CDR3 loop spans 13 amino acids. V dropped 5 bases and J dropped 4; count of bases not matched to a gene: 1. Germline CDR1 MDHEN, CDR2 SYDVKM.

The V call is TRBV6-5, the J call TRBJ2-5; TRBD2 might be the D (6 bases). The end of the DNA aligns better with TRBJ2-7, so the J call may be wrong. This CDR3 comprises 15 residues. The germline V gene encodes CDR1 MNHEY and CDR2 SVGAGI. CDR3 DNA sequence: TGTGCCAGCAGTTACTCATGGGGGGAAGGCCGCGAGCAGTACTTC. Protein sequence: CASSYSWGEGREQYF.

This chain joins TRBV5-4 and TRBJ2-7, with 10 bases that match TRBD2. Germline values: CDR1 SGHNT, CDR2 YYREEE (reference sequence). The junction had 7 bases not matched to a gene; V was cut back by 0 bases and J by 4 bases. CDR3 size: 16 residues. The chain's CDR3 is CASSLGGTSAIYEQYF. The CDR3 region has the DNA TGTGCCAGCAGCTTGGGGGGGACTAGCGCGATTTACGAGCAGTACTTC.

This sequence joins TRBV9 and TRBJ2-3; D may be TRBD2 (6 bases). This CDR3 is 16 amino acids long. The germline CDR1 and CDR2 sequences are SGDLS and YYNGEE. The V and J ends lost 4 bases and 2 bases respectively, with 17 bases between them. Here the CDR3 reads CASSSPSSDPTDTQYF. For the CDR3, the DNA is TGTGCCAGCAGCTCACCCTCTAGCGATCCCACAGATACGCAGTATTTT.

In this sample, this clone turned up once. Other DNA sequences in the same sample also yield this CDR3. The chain couples TRBV4-3 to TRBJ2-3, with 9 nucleotides matching TRBD2. J was trimmed by 4 bases and V by 2 bases; bases with no gene match: 13. This CDR3 is 18 amino acids long. Germline V CDR1 and CDR2: LGHNA, YSLEER. CDR3 amino acids: CASSQSRASGIPADTQYF. Written as DNA, the CDR3 is TGCGCCAGCAGCCAATCGAGGGCTAGCGGGATTCCGGCAGATACGCAGTATTTT.

The chain joins TRBV4-1 to TRBJ2-1, with D tentatively TRBD1 (5 bases). Germline CDR1 and CDR2: MGHRA and YSYEKL. This CDR3 contains 16 residues. Between the trimmed V and J ends, which lost 0 bases and 3 bases, there was a span of 12 bases. The CDR3 DNA reads as TGCGCCAGCAGCCAAGAGGGCAGGGAATACTACAATGAGCAGTTCTTC. It encodes CASSQEGREYYNEQFF.

CDR3 loop: CASSSGTGEREYF. CDR3 sequence (DNA): TGTGCCAGCTCATCCGGGACAGGGGAAAGGGAGTACTTC. The rearrangement joins TRBV6-1 to TRBJ2-7; 10 positions match TRBD1. The CDR3 loop spans 13 amino acids. CDR1 is MNHNS and CDR2 is SASEGT in the germline V gene. V dropped 8 bases and J dropped 11; count of bases not matched to a gene: 12.

The J gene is TRBJ2-2, the V gene TRBV4-3; TRBD1 agrees at 9 bases. V shed 1 base, J shed 2 bases, and the junction held 20 bases outside the gene matches. This CDR3 contains 22 residues. CDR1 is LGHNA and CDR2 is YSLEER in the germline V gene. The CDR3: CASSQAGIGYRITGGNTGELFF. The CDR3 region has the DNA TGCGCCAGCAGCCAAGCTGGGATCGGCTATAGGATCACAGGGGGCAACACCGGGGAGCTGTTTTTT.

This clone has only one observation. This chain links TRBV4-1 with TRBJ2-7; maybe TRBD1 (6 bases). The CDR3 sequence is 14 residues long. Germline CDR1 reads MGHRA; CDR2 reads YSYEKL. V was cut by 3 bases and J by 2 bases, with 11 bases left in between. CDR3 DNA sequence: TGCGCCAGCAGCCATATCGGACAGCCCTACGAGCAGTACTTC. This codes for CASSHIGQPYEQYF.

The CDR3 here is CASRHDMNTEAFF. CDR3 sequence (DNA): TGTGCCAGCAGACACGACATGAACACTGAAGCTTTCTTT. The rearrangement links TRBV6-5 to TRBJ1-1; D is undetermined. The germline gives CDR1 MNHEY, CDR2 SVGAGI. The CDR3 extends over 13 amino acids. V was pared by 6 bases and J by 0 bases, with 8 bases between.

V usage is TRBV30 and J usage is TRBJ2-3; maybe TRBD1 (6 bases). V lost 1 base to trimming and J lost 10 bases, with 12 bases between them. The germline V gene encodes CDR1 GTSNPN and CDR2 SVGIG (reference sequence). This CDR3 region has 12 residues. The CDR3 reads CAWSAPEGAQYF. Here the CDR3 DNA reads TGTGCCTGGAGTGCCCCCGAGGGGGCGCAGTATTTT.

The rearrangement links TRBV6-5 to TRBJ2-7, with D hard to call. V was pared by 5 bases and J by 3 bases, with 14 bases between. The CDR3 consists of 14 residues. Germline-derived CDR1 and CDR2 are MNHEY and SVGAGI. CDR3 sequence: CASSNLGSGYEQYF. DNA for the CDR3: TGTGCCAGCAGTAACCTAGGATCGGGCTACGAGCAGTACTTC.

This clone was recorded once. The rearrangement joins TRBV19 to TRBJ2-7; 7 nucleotides line up with TRBD1. Per germline, CDR1 LNHDA and CDR2 SQIVND (reference sequence). J lost 4 bases, V lost 3 bases, and 9 bases had no gene match. CDR3 length equals 15 residues. The CDR3 reads CASSIYEGAGYEQYF. DNA of the CDR3: TGTGCCAGTAGTATTTACGAGGGGGCAGGGTACGAGCAGTACTTC.

This chain joins TRBV6-1 and TRBJ1-2; 9 bases line up with TRBD1. This CDR3 has 12 residues. The germline V gene has CDR1 MNHNS and CDR2 SASEGT. Trimming took 8 bases from V and 7 from J; bases not matched to a gene: 5. The DNA of the CDR3 is TGTGCCAGCGGACAGGGGCTGTCTGGCTACACCTTC. Amino acid sequence: CASGQGLSGYTF.

The chain combines TRBV29-1 with TRBJ2-3; D may be TRBD2 (6 bases). CDR1 is SQVTM, CDR2 ANQGSEA, per germline. With 4 bases removed from V and 4 bases from J, the gap between germline ends came to 18 bases. The CDR3 has 15 amino acids. DNA of the CDR3: TGCAGCGTTGGGGGGGTGGGGAAAGTGGCAGATACGCAGTATTTT. The encoded protein is CSVGGVGKVADTQYF.